This is a list of T cell receptor beta chains from one sample in a study of cytomegalovirus exposure and HLA in healthy donors. Profiled with immunoSEQ multiplex PCR; TCRdb holds only in-frame clones, not every one. The sample holds some 88,000 clones; over 55% are singletons and the top ten take more than 15%. The specimen was PBMCs. The source is a woman aged 18-29 years in good health and CMV-seropositive. Each CDR3 is given with its conserved first and last residue. Clone size is given for some rows only: seen once, a few or many times, or a class if the clone is expanded.

j_call v_call clone_size cdr3_aa
TRBJ2-1 TRBV12-5 . CASGLGRSGSYNEQFF
TRBJ2-5 TRBV29-1 . CSVGIVQETQYF
TRBJ2-5 TRBV7-2 . CASSPSGGLGETQYF
TRBJ2-7 TRBV2 few CASSPPGGLANEQYF
TRBJ1-1 TRBV19 . CAIRIRDDTEAFF
TRBJ1-5 TRBV2 . CASWQAGGGQPQHF
TRBJ2-7 TRBV6-1 . CASSETGGDYEQYF
TRBJ1-1 TRBV7-3 . CASSLARETEAFF
TRBJ2-1 TRBV12-1 . CASRPLSGRRDNEQFF
TRBJ1-1 TRBV19 . CASSSPGGMYTEAFF
TRBJ2-2 TRBV19 few CAGQGVDTGELFF
TRBJ1-1 TRBV19 few CASSETGIGAFF
TRBJ2-7 TRBV27 few CASRLQGNYEQYF
TRBJ2-5 TRBV23-1 few CASRDRDQETQYF
TRBJ2-1 TRBV29-1 . CSVEEGGGDNEQFF
TRBJ2-7 TRBV11-3 once CASSLEAGPTYEQYF
TRBJ1-4 TRBV25-1 few CASSVGQGGSATNEKLFF
TRBJ2-1 TRBV27 . CASSYTGQAVGYNEQFF
TRBJ1-5 TRBV6-5 . CASSYGTGRNQPQHF
TRBJ2-1 TRBV19 few CASSMDGVTPTYNEQFF
TRBJ1-5 TRBV19 . CASSIVPTGERYQPQHF
TRBJ2-7 TRBV11-2 . CASSLRGGRGEQYF
TRBJ2-7 TRBV18 . CASSQGQGRGYEQYF
TRBJ1-1 TRBV4-3 . CASSQDRRGGTEAFF
TRBJ1-4 TRBV4-2 once CASSQGQGNLNEKLFF
TRBJ2-2 TRBV28 . CASSSRGDTGELFF
TRBJ2-5 TRBV4-1 . CASSPTGTSGVETQYF
TRBJ2-7 TRBV2 . CASSEHRDTEYEQYF
TRBJ1-1 TRBV27 . CASSFRGTGNTEAFF
TRBJ1-1 TRBV7-8 . CASSRSGGVTEAFF
TRBJ2-7 TRBV9 once CASSVTGQVYEQYF
TRBJ1-1 TRBV7-6 few CASSLGASRVEAFF
TRBJ2-7 TRBV11-2 . CASMRDRSYEQYF
TRBJ1-6 TRBV9 . CASSVGGEGSPLHF
TRBJ1-1 TRBV10-3 . CAIKSLVSEAFF
TRBJ2-1 TRBV4-3 few CASSPQDEDNEQFF
TRBJ2-7 TRBV28 . CAVAGTGVDEQYF
TRBJ2-1 TRBV7-3 . CASSLTSGSYEQFF
TRBJ2-5 TRBV6-6 . CVSSSPQETQYF
TRBJ2-1 TRBV14 few CASSTLAFSYNEQFF
TRBJ2-1 TRBV7-2 . CASSLPGPEQFF
TRBJ2-1 TRBV12-5 . CASGLFGGAQSEQFF
TRBJ2-7 TRBV28 . CASSFLPAGVYSF
TRBJ2-7 TRBV5-4 . CASSAQGSLYEQYF
TRBJ2-1 TRBV6-1 . CASRPGQEGNEQFF
TRBJ2-3 TRBV19 . CASSTASGGPTDTQYF
TRBJ2-1 TRBV7-9 . CASSSAGGSGDEQFF
TRBJ2-7 TRBV18 . CASSPTGTGGTYEQYF
TRBJ2-5 TRBV5-1 once CASSSIAGGGETQYF
TRBJ1-2 TRBV13 . CASSFQGADYGYTF
TRBJ2-7 TRBV9 . CASSVHGGSSYEQYF
TRBJ2-7 TRBV5-6 . CASSFTGERYGEQYF
TRBJ2-5 TRBV28 . CASSLTVFQETQYF
TRBJ2-7 TRBV4-3 . CASSQDPSRYEQYF
TRBJ2-3 TRBV29-1 . CSVAGLDTDTQYF
TRBJ1-6 TRBV2 . CASRQGQDNSPLHF
TRBJ2-4 TRBV10-3 . CAISDELAGGKNIQYF
TRBJ1-6 TRBV9 few CASSSRTGNNSPLHF